This is a list of T cell receptor beta chains from one sample in a study of OX40 agonist ivuxolimab in advanced cancers. The method was immunoSEQ multiplex PCR; TCRdb's version includes in-frame clones alone and lacks a portion of them. This sample has 70,000 to 95,000 clones; around 80% occur once, and the top ten carry 0.76%. Sequencing used CD4+ or CD8+ T cells sorted from blood, obtained in a trial of the OX40 agonist ivuxolimab. Source of these receptors: an adult with an advanced solid tumor such as melanoma, head and neck, liver or kidney cancer. Both conserved end residues are part of each CDR3. A D gene is named only where the DNA matches it firmly. For some rows the clone size is stated as once, few or many, or as a class when expanded; others skip it.

j_gene,d_gene,v_gene,abundance,CDR3nt,CDR3aa
TRBJ2-7,TRBD2,TRBV10-3,NA,TGTGCCATCAGTGAGCGCGAGACTAGCGGTGCTTACGAGCAGTACTTC,CAISERETSGAYEQYF
TRBJ2-7,TRBD1,TRBV5-5,NA,TGTGCCAGCAGCTTCCCCGGGACAGGGGGCGAGCAGTACTTC,CASSFPGTGGEQYF
TRBJ2-7,TRBD1,TRBV5-1,NA,TGCGCCAGCCCCCATGCCCAGGACAGGGCTTACGAGCAGTACTTC,CASPHAQDRAYEQYF
TRBJ1-4,NA,TRBV6-6,NA,TGTGCCGCCCGCAGGACTTTCGGGGAAAAACTGTTTTTT,CAARRTFGEKLFF
TRBJ2-2,TRBD2,TRBV4-1,once,TGCGCCAGCAAAGTAAGGACGGGGGGACGGACCGGGGAGCTGTTTTTT,CASKVRTGGRTGELFF
TRBJ2-1,NA,TRBV7-2,many,TGTGCCAGCAGCTTAGCTTATGAGCAGTTCTTC,CASSLAYEQFF
TRBJ1-2,TRBD1,TRBV5-1,NA,TGCGCCAGCAGCCTAGACGGGACAGTTGAAATCTATGGCTACACCTTC,CASSLDGTVEIYGYTF
TRBJ1-2,NA,TRBV9,NA,TGTGCCAGCAGCTCCTCCTCCAGGCGCCCGTGGGGCTACACCTTC,CASSSSSRRPWGYTF
TRBJ2-3,NA,TRBV6-1,NA,TGTGCCAGCACCAAGACTAGTACAGATACGCAGTATTTT,CASTKTSTDTQYF
TRBJ1-4,TRBD1,TRBV5-1,NA,TGCGCCAGCGGGACAGGGGGCGTGTCGGGCGAAAAACTGTTTTTT,CASGTGGVSGEKLFF
TRBJ1-1,NA,TRBV29-1,NA,TGCAGCGTTGAAGACGCGGCATCGTTAGCAGCTTTCTTT,CSVEDAASLAAFF
TRBJ2-3,NA,TRBV5-4,NA,TGTGCCAGCAGCTTGAGACTTAACACAGATACGCAGTATTTT,CASSLRLNTDTQYF
TRBJ2-5,NA,TRBV6-1,NA,TGTGCCAGCAGTGCTAAGGAGACCCAGTACTTC,CASSAKETQYF
TRBJ2-7,NA,TRBV6-5,NA,TGTGCCAGCAGTCCGAGACAGGAGTATTCGGACGAGCAGTACTTC,CASSPRQEYSDEQYF
TRBJ2-1,TRBD1,TRBV5-8,NA,TGTGCCAGCAGCTTACTTGGGACAGGAAACAATGAGCAGTTCTTC,CASSLLGTGNNEQFF
TRBJ2-1,TRBD1,TRBV18,NA,TGTGCCAGCTCACCCCAGACAGGGGGCCGGGAGGGCAATGAGCAGTTCTTC,CASSPQTGGREGNEQFF
TRBJ2-7,NA,TRBV5-1,NA,TGCGCCAGCAGCTTAGGGGGCTACGAGCAGTACTTC,CASSLGGYEQYF
TRBJ2-7,NA,TRBV7-2,NA,TGTGCCAGCAGCGCACAGGCTTTGAGCTACGAGCAGTACTTC,CASSAQALSYEQYF
TRBJ1-4,TRBD1,TRBV7-7,NA,TGTGCTAGCAGCCCAGGGACAGGGAATGAAAAACTGTTTTTT,CASSPGTGNEKLFF
TRBJ2-3,NA,TRBV30,NA,TGTGCCTGGACTTCTAGCACAGATACGCAGTATTTT,CAWTSSTDTQYF
TRBJ2-2,NA,TRBV6-1,NA,TGTGCCAGCAGTGAACCCGGGGGCACGAACACCGGGGAGCTGTTTTTT,CASSEPGGTNTGELFF
TRBJ2-7,NA,TRBV6-1,NA,TGTGCCAGCATGAGGGTACGGGACGAGCAGTACTTC,CASMRVRDEQYF